What follows are 27 T cell receptor beta chains derived from one specimen sequenced in a study of cytomegalovirus exposure and HLA in healthy donors. Measured with immunoSEQ multiplex PCR; TCRdb has only the in-frame clones, and not every one. The table shows fewer than 300,000 clones, with around nine tenths occurring only once. What was sequenced was PBMCs. The receptors shown here come from a woman between 18 and 29 years old in good health and CMV-seronegative.

The chain employs TRBV12-5 and TRBJ2-7; 9 nucleotides agree with TRBD1. Trimming at V came to 6 bases and at J to 1 base, leaving 1 base not matched to a gene. Germline values: CDR1 LGHNT, CDR2 FRNRAP. This CDR3 region has 13 residues. CDR3 residues: CASGDRGSYEQYF. CDR3 in DNA: TGTGCTAGTGGGGACAGGGGTTCCTACGAGCAGTACTTC.

In this sample, this clone turned up a few times. CDR3 residues: CASSLGQGGEQYF. CDR3 coding DNA: TGTGCCAGCAGCTTGGGGCAGGGAGGCGAGCAGTACTTC. The chain links TRBV5-4 to TRBJ2-7; D possibly corresponds to TRBD2 (6 bases). This CDR3 comprises 13 residues. The ends were cut back, 0 bases at V and 6 bases at J, with 10 bases in the middle. Germline V gene lookup returns CDR1 SGHNT and CDR2 YYREEE (reference sequence).

The chain is built from TRBV5-6 and TRBJ1-2, with 9 bases fitting TRBD1. CDR1 is SGHDT and CDR2 is YYEEEE in the germline V gene. There are 15 residues in the CDR3. The ends lost 4 bases at V and 1 base at J; junction bases unmatched: 5. The CDR3: CASSQGQGLNYGYTF. The CDR3 DNA reads TGTGCCAGCAGCCAAGGACAGGGGCTTAACTATGGCTACACCTTC.

This chain joins TRBV14 and TRBJ2-1; the match to TRBD2 covers 8 bases. Germline V gene lookup returns CDR1 SGHDN and CDR2 FVKESK. The CDR3 runs to 13 residues. J lost 9 bases, V lost 5 bases, and 6 bases had no gene match. CDR3 nucleotide sequence: TGTGCCAGCAGCAAGGGACTAGACACTGAGCAGTTCTTC. Protein: CASSKGLDTEQFF.

The chain joins TRBV10-3 to TRBJ1-1; D is uncertain. Trimming took off 8 bases at V and 8 bases at J, with 12 bases between the two ends. The CDR3 extends over 11 amino acids. The germline CDR1 and CDR2 sequences are ENHRY and SYGVKD. The CDR3 loop reads CAIRTGREAFF. In nucleotides, the CDR3 is TGTGCCATCCGGACGGGAAGGGAAGCTTTCTTT.

The chain has TRBV28 and TRBJ1-2; no definite D call. V lost 3 bases and J lost 2, with 7 bases in between. The CDR3 loop spans 13 amino acids. Germline V gene sequence: CDR1 MDHEN, CDR2 SYDVKM. The CDR3 DNA reads TGTGCCAGCAGTTTTGTTCTAAACTATGGCTACACCTTC. It translates to CASSFVLNYGYTF.

The chain is built from TRBV9 and TRBJ2-1, with TRBD2 matching 9 bases. The length of the CDR3 is 19 residues. Germline loops: CDR1 SGDLS, CDR2 YYNGEE. V lost 0 bases and J lost 3; bases outside the gene matches: 13. The CDR3 bases are TGTGCCAGCAGCGTAGGCCAGCGGGAGGTCCAATTTCACTACAATGAGCAGTTCTTC. Amino acids: CASSVGQREVQFHYNEQFF.

The J gene is TRBJ1-3, the V gene TRBV19; D is undetermined. This CDR3 has 14 residues. The germline V and J ends were trimmed by 3 bases and 1 base, with 7 bases remaining between them. Per the germline V gene, CDR1 is LNHDA and CDR2 is SQIVND (reference sequence). The CDR3 loop is CASSISSSGNTIYF. The CDR3 DNA follows: TGTGCCAGTAGTATTTCCTCGTCTGGAAACACCATATATTTT.

V usage is TRBV28 and J usage is TRBJ2-1; D is uncertain. The CDR3 contains 12 residues. Per the germline V gene, CDR1 is MDHEN and CDR2 is SYDVKM. Trimming stripped 5 bases from V and 3 bases from J, with 5 bases between. Here the CDR3 DNA reads TGTGCCAGCAGTCCGTACTACAATGAGCAGTTCTTC. Protein: CASSPYYNEQFF.

V is TRBV9 and J is TRBJ2-5, with 8 bases matching TRBD2. J gave up 4 bases and V 0 bases, and 11 bases lay outside the gene matches. The V gene's germline CDR1 is SGDLS and CDR2 YYNGEE. The CDR3 runs 17 residues. The CDR3 DNA reads TGTGCCAGCAGCGTAGCAGGACTAGCCGGGGGGTCAGAGACCCAGTACTTC. The encoded protein is CASSVAGLAGGSETQYF.

The chain employs TRBV28 and TRBJ2-7; the match to TRBD2 covers 8 bases. Germline V gene sequence: CDR1 MDHEN, CDR2 SYDVKM. The J segment lost 1 base and the V segment lost 3 bases, leaving 5 bases of the junction unmatched. The CDR3 spans 15 residues. CDR3 sequence: CASSFPLAVSYEQYF. The CDR3 coding sequence is TGTGCCAGCAGTTTCCCACTAGCGGTATCCTACGAGCAGTACTTC.

The count of this clone is one. This chain joins TRBV27 and TRBJ2-7; 10 nucleotides line up with TRBD1. Germline CDR1 and CDR2: MNHEY and SMNVEV (reference sequence). V was pared by 3 bases and J by 3 bases, with 5 bases of the junction left unmatched. The CDR3 runs 15 residues. In DNA, the CDR3 is TGTGCCAGCAGTTTGGGGACAGGGGCCATCTACGAGCAGTACTTC. This sequence encodes CASSLGTGAIYEQYF.

The chain links TRBV30 to TRBJ2-3; maybe TRBD1 (6 bases). Germline CDR1 and CDR2: GTSNPN and SVGIG (reference sequence). Deletions cut 6 bases from V and 3 bases from J, with 13 bases between. The CDR3 consists of 13 residues. Here the CDR3 reads CACTQRGTDTQYF. CDR3 bases: TGTGCCTGCACACAGAGGGGGACAGATACGCAGTATTTT.

The rearrangement links TRBV27 to TRBJ1-1; 8 nucleotides align to TRBD1. With 6 bases clipped from V and 7 bases from J, the junction kept 7 bases outside the gene matches. The germline gives CDR1 MNHEY, CDR2 SMNVEV (reference sequence). The CDR3 is 13 amino acids. The CDR3 region is CASSGQGRIEAFF. CDR3 DNA: TGTGCCAGCAGCGGACAGGGTAGGATTGAAGCTTTCTTT.

V and J are TRBV2 and TRBJ1-2; 7 bases agree with TRBD1. The CDR3 is 19 amino acids. From germline, CDR1 is SNHLY and CDR2 FYNNEI. V lost 9 bases and J lost 0; bases outside the gene matches: 22. In DNA form, the CDR3 reads TGTGCCAGACTTTTCCCCACCCCGGGACAGAAAAAAGCTAACTATGGCTACACCTTC. Translation gives CARLFPTPGQKKANYGYTF.

This clone was detected once. The chain has TRBV11-2 and TRBJ2-7, with D possibly TRBD2 on 5 matching bases. Germline CDR1 SGHAT, CDR2 FQNNGV. The V gene lost 1 base and the J gene lost 4 bases, with 17 bases spanning the gap. The CDR3 spans 16 residues. This CDR3 is CASSLALDSRVYEQYF. The CDR3 bases are TGTGCCAGCAGCTTAGCCTTGGACTCAAGAGTGTACGAGCAGTACTTC.

The chain employs TRBV9 and TRBJ2-3, with 11 bases lining up with TRBD2. CDR3 length: 16 residues. Germline CDR1 and CDR2: SGDLS and YYNGEE. Losses at the gene ends were 0 bases for V and 4 bases for J; bases not matched to a gene: 4. The CDR3 DNA reads TGTGCCAGCAGCGTAGGAACTAGCGGGAGTTCAGATACGCAGTATTTT. It is translated as CASSVGTSGSSDTQYF.

The genes are TRBV5-4 and TRBJ1-1, with 8 nucleotides matching TRBD1. V was clipped by 4 bases and J by 1 base; unmatched bases: 6. Germline V lookup: CDR1 SGHNT, CDR2 YYREEE (reference sequence). The CDR3 has 15 amino acids. CDR3 amino acids: CASSQQGGGNTEAFF. CDR3 in DNA: TGTGCCAGCAGCCAACAGGGGGGAGGGAACACTGAAGCTTTCTTT. Full variable domain (rest looked up from reference TRBV5-4 and TRBJ1-1): ETGVTQSPTHLIKTRGQQVTLRCSSQSGHNTVSWYQQALGQGPQFIFQYYREEENGRGNFPPRFSGLQFPNYSSELNVNALELDDSALYLCASSQQGGGNTEAFFGQGTRLTVV.

There are a few counts of this clone. The chain is built from TRBV28 and TRBJ2-2; 9 nucleotides align to TRBD1. Losses at the gene ends were 2 bases for V and 3 bases for J; bases not matched to a gene: 1. The germline gives CDR1 MDHEN, CDR2 SYDVKM. The CDR3 contains 15 residues. The CDR3 here is CASSLGTGHTGELFF. The CDR3 DNA follows: TGTGCCAGCAGTTTAGGGACAGGGCACACCGGGGAGCTGTTTTTT.

The chain employs TRBV15 and TRBJ1-6; the match to TRBD1 covers 7 bases. With 1 base clipped from V and 9 bases from J, the junction kept 6 bases outside the gene matches. In germline, CDR1 is LNHNV, CDR2 YYDKDF (reference sequence). The length of the CDR3 is 15 residues. The CDR3 DNA reads as TGTGCCACCAGCAGAGCGACAGGGACCCTTTCACCCCTCCACTTT. Its translation: CATSRATGTLSPLHF.

The rearrangement links TRBV9 to TRBJ2-3; D is uncertain. Germline V gene lookup returns CDR1 SGDLS and CDR2 YYNGEE. V lost 4 bases and J 0 bases, leaving 21 bases between the germline ends. The length of the CDR3 is 18 residues. CDR3: CASSPRSQVSTSTDTQYF. CDR3 nucleotide sequence: TGTGCCAGCAGCCCGAGATCTCAGGTATCAACTAGCACAGATACGCAGTATTTT.

This clone was observed once. The rearrangement uses TRBV6-6 and TRBJ1-1, with D maybe TRBD1 (6 bases). The V end lost 4 bases, the J end lost 2 bases, and 17 bases lay between the germline ends. CDR3 length equals 16 residues. CDR1 is MNHNY, CDR2 SVGAGI, per germline (reference sequence). The CDR3, as DNA: TGTGCCAGCAGTTCACGGAGGCAGGGGATCAACACTGAAGCTTTCTTT. Protein product: CASSSRRQGINTEAFF.

A single count supports this clone. Other DNA sequences from this sample encode an identical CDR3 as well. The chain employs TRBV28 and TRBJ2-1, with D unclear. The CDR3 has 11 residues. The germline gives CDR1 MDHEN, CDR2 SYDVKM. Trimming took off 5 bases at V and 9 bases at J, with 8 bases between the two ends. The CDR3 reads CASSPLGEQFF. CDR3 nucleotide sequence: TGTGCCAGCAGTCCCCTAGGTGAGCAGTTCTTC.

This chain connects TRBV5-6 to TRBJ1-4; no firm D call. Germline V gene lookup returns CDR1 SGHDT and CDR2 YYEEEE. This CDR3 has 14 residues. The V end was cut by 0 bases, the J end by 5 bases, with 8 bases between. The CDR3 loop is CASSLGLPNEKLFF. The CDR3 DNA reads as TGTGCCAGCAGCTTGGGACTACCGAATGAAAAACTGTTTTTT.

V gene TRBV4-1 combines with J gene TRBJ1-1; no clear D gene. The CDR3 has 20 amino acids. The ends were cut back, 6 bases at V and 9 bases at J, with 38 bases in the middle. CDR1 is MGHRA, CDR2 YSYEKL, per germline. CDR3 in amino acids: CASRQNLKNPILADVEKAFF. The CDR3 DNA is TGCGCCAGCAGGCAAAACCTGAAAAACCCAATACTAGCGGACGTTGAAAAAGCTTTCTTT.

The V gene is TRBV7-2, the J gene TRBJ2-1; 10 bases line up with TRBD2. The CDR3 has 16 residues. Looked up from germline, CDR1 is SGHTA and CDR2 is FQGNSA. V lost 5 bases, J lost 4 bases, and 8 bases stayed unmatched. The CDR3 DNA is TGTGCCAGCAGCAGCGCCGGGACTAGCGATTACAATGAGCAGTTCTTC. Residues: CASSSAGTSDYNEQFF.

The rearrangement joins TRBV7-7 to TRBJ2-5; D unresolved. Trimming cost V 2 bases and J 5 bases, with 9 bases left between them. The CDR3 runs to 13 residues. Germline V gene sequence: CDR1 SSHAT, CDR2 FNYEAQ (reference sequence). The CDR3 spells CASSLSVWETQYF. DNA of the CDR3: TGTGCCAGCAGCTTATCGGTGTGGGAGACCCAGTACTTC.